This T cell receptor (beta chain) was found in a study of cytomegalovirus exposure and HLA in healthy donors. The PCR was carried out with 60 Vbeta primers and 13 Jbeta primers. Only in-frame clones appear in the TCRdb table, and some are missing; sequencing was by immunoSEQ multiplex PCR. The sample shows around 190,000 clones, approximately 86% of them seen only once. Regarding this clone: Its antigen is not known.

Study conclusions and caveats: Through in vitro validation, a few CMV-associated chains were shown to be specific for CMV antigens. Later analysis reportedly placed an Asian-associated ancestry cluster below the roughly 640-donor mean in N-insertions. In all likelihood, a cluster of highly shared sequence variants was a sequencing artifact.

The V end was cut by 3 bases, the J end by 1 base, with 15 bases between. Germline V gene lookup returns CDR1 WSHSY and CDR2 SAAADI. This CDR3 is built from 16 residues. The chain uses TRBV10-2 and TRBJ1-1; D is possibly TRBD1 (6 bases). The sequence derives from a woman aged 18-30 years in good health and CMV-seronegative. Material: PBMCs. CDR3 in amino acids: CASSDPYGTPNTEAFF. The CDR3 bases are TGCGCCAGCAGTGACCCATATGGGACACCGAACACTGAAGCTTTCTTT.